The 8 T cell receptor beta chains below all came from one sample that was sequenced in a study of OX40 agonist ivuxolimab in advanced cancers. Libraries were prepared by immunoSEQ multiplex PCR; TCRdb keeps only in-frame clonotypes and omits some of them. The table lists 75,000 to 95,000 clones, about 90% of them singletons, with 0.4% to 0.55% in the top ten. The starting material was CD4+ or CD8+ T cells sorted from blood, obtained in a trial of the OX40 agonist ivuxolimab. Source of these receptors: an adult with an advanced solid tumor such as melanoma, head and neck, liver or kidney cancer.

J is TRBJ2-1 and V is TRBV5-4; D gene unclear. Germline lookup yields CDR1 SGHNT and CDR2 YYREEE (reference sequence). CDR3 size: 13 residues. V was pared by 0 bases and J by 8 bases, with 9 bases between. CDR3 sequence: CASSLAGPDEQFF. The CDR3 bases are TGTGCCAGCAGCTTGGCCGGGCCTGATGAGCAGTTCTTC.

This chain links TRBV29-1 with TRBJ2-3, with 7 bases matching TRBD2. This CDR3 region has 15 residues. V lost 4 bases, J lost 5 bases, and 12 bases stayed unmatched. Germline-derived CDR1 and CDR2 are SQVTM and ANQGSEA. The CDR3 DNA follows: TGCAGCGTTGGGTCTGCGACGGGGGGTGAAGATACGCAGTATTTT. Translation gives CSVGSATGGEDTQYF.

The chain links TRBV2 to TRBJ1-1; TRBD1 matches at 7 bases. This CDR3 is built from 13 residues. V was clipped by 7 bases and J by 4 bases; unmatched bases: 6. From germline, CDR1 is SNHLY and CDR2 FYNNEI. DNA of the CDR3: TGTGCCAGCAAGCTGGAGGGGGCCACTGAAGCTTTCTTT. It codes for CASKLEGATEAFF.

The chain couples TRBV20-1 to TRBJ2-1, with no clear D. The CDR3 has 11 residues. Trimming removed 5 bases at V and 8 bases at J, with 10 bases between. Germline lookup yields CDR1 DFQATT and CDR2 SNEGSKA (reference sequence). CDR3: CSAAPIDEQFF. CDR3 DNA: TGCAGTGCTGCCCCGATCGATGAGCAGTTCTTC.

The V and J genes are TRBV6-1 and TRBJ2-5, with a possible D match to TRBD2 (7 bases). The DNA end favors TRBJ2-7, so the J call may be wrong. CDR1 is MNHNS and CDR2 is SASEGT in the germline V gene. The CDR3 totals 16 residues. The CDR3 loop reads CASSEGGAGAAYEQYF. The DNA of the CDR3 is TGTGCCAGCAGTGAAGGGGGGGCGGGGGCGGCCTACGAGCAGTACTTC.

This sequence joins TRBV5-6 and TRBJ2-7; D call uncertain. V lost 5 bases and J lost 3, with 6 bases in between. CDR1 is SGHDT and CDR2 is YYEEEE in the germline V gene. This CDR3 contains 11 residues. The DNA of the CDR3 is TGTGCCAGCAGTTACAACTACGAGCAGTACTTC. Amino acid sequence: CASSYNYEQYF.

To note about this clone: Other nucleotide sequences from this sample produce the same CDR3. The CDR3 loop reads CAWGTAGGGTIYF. CDR3 DNA sequence: TGTGCCTGGGGGACAGCGGGGGGGGGCACCATATATTTT. The chain recombines TRBV30 with TRBJ1-3; 7 bases match TRBD1. CDR1 and CDR2 from the germline V gene are GTSNPN and SVGIG (reference sequence). Trimming removed 5 bases from V and 9 bases from J; junction bases left unmatched: 10. The CDR3 totals 13 residues.

V is TRBV11-3 and J is TRBJ2-3; D is undetermined. This CDR3 has 13 amino acids. Germline CDR1 SGHNT, CDR2 YENEEA. V was clipped by 1 base and J by 3 bases, with 5 bases between them. This chain's CDR3 is CASSLVPTDTQYF. As DNA, the CDR3 is TGTGCCAGCAGCTTAGTGCCAACAGATACGCAGTATTTT.